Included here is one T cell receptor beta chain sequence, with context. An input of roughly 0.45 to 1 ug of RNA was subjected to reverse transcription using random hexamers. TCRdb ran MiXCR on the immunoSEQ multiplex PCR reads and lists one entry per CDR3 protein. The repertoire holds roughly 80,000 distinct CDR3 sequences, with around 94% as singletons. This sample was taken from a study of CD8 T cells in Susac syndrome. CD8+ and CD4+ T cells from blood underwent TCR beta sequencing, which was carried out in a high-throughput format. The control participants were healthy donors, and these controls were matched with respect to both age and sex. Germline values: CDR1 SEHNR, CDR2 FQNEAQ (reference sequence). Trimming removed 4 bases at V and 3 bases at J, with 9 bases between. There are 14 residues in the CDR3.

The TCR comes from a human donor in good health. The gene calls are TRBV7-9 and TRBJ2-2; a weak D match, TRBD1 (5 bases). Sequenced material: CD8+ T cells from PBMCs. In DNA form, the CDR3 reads TGTGCCAGCAGCTCCACAGGAGACACCGGGGAGCTGTTTTTT. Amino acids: CASSSTGDTGELFF.